These T cell receptor beta chains were read from a single sample in a study of blood T cell repertoires in COVID-19. The protocol was immunoSEQ multiplex PCR, while the TCRdb copy is restricted to in-frame clones and leaves out a portion. The table lists under 250,000 clones, about 80% of them singletons. Sequenced: peripheral blood. These receptor sequences come from a man aged 50 to 59 with active or convalescent COVID-19. CDR3s include the opening cysteine and the closing phenylalanine or tryptophan. A D gene is named only where the DNA matches it firmly. Not every row has a clone size; where given, it reads once, few, many or a size class.

d_gene: TRBD2
len: 14
abundance: -
j_gene: TRBJ2-5
v_gene: TRBV28
CDR3nt: TGTGCCAGCAGTTACGGGGGGACGATAAAGACCCAGTACTTC
CDR3aa: CASSYGGTIKTQYF

d_gene: TRBD1
len: 13
abundance: -
j_gene: TRBJ1-5
v_gene: TRBV29-1
CDR3nt: TGCAGCGTAGCCGGGACAGACAATCAGCCCCAGCATTTT
CDR3aa: CSVAGTDNQPQHF

d_gene: -
len: 14
abundance: -
j_gene: TRBJ2-3
v_gene: TRBV4-1
CDR3nt: TGCGCCAGCAGCCAGCCGACAGGGAGGAATACGCAGTATTTT
CDR3aa: CASSQPTGRNTQYF

d_gene: TRBD2
len: 16
abundance: -
j_gene: TRBJ2-7
v_gene: TRBV9
CDR3nt: TGTGCCAGCAGCGTAGGGAGCGGGGGGAGCTCCTACGAGCAGTACTTC
CDR3aa: CASSVGSGGSSYEQYF

d_gene: -
len: 14
abundance: -
j_gene: TRBJ1-5
v_gene: TRBV5-8
CDR3nt: TGTGCCAGCAGTAAGGGGGAGAGCAATCAGCCCCAGCATTTT
CDR3aa: CASSKGESNQPQHF

d_gene: -
len: 17
abundance: -
j_gene: TRBJ2-6
v_gene: TRBV4-2
CDR3nt: TGTGCCAGCAGCCACTTACAGGTGAGCTCTGGGGCCAACGTCCTGACTTTC
CDR3aa: CASSHLQVSSGANVLTF

d_gene: TRBD1
len: 15
abundance: -
j_gene: TRBJ2-5
v_gene: TRBV27
CDR3nt: TGTGCCAGCAGCAATCCGGGACAGCCGCAAGAGACCCAGTACTTC
CDR3aa: CASSNPGQPQETQYF

d_gene: TRBD2
len: 16
abundance: -
j_gene: TRBJ2-1
v_gene: TRBV11-2
CDR3nt: TGTGCCAGCAGCCTTAAGGGCGGGGGGACCGGCAATGAGCAGTTCTTC
CDR3aa: CASSLKGGGTGNEQFF

d_gene: -
len: 13
abundance: -
j_gene: TRBJ2-3
v_gene: TRBV27
CDR3nt: TGTGCCAGCAGTCACAGGGAGACAGATACGCAGTATTTT
CDR3aa: CASSHRETDTQYF

d_gene: -
len: 15
abundance: -
j_gene: TRBJ2-1
v_gene: TRBV5-1
CDR3nt: TGCGCCAGCAGCTTGGGACAGAGTACCTACAATGAGCAGTTCTTC
CDR3aa: CASSLGQSTYNEQFF

d_gene: TRBD1
len: 16
abundance: -
j_gene: TRBJ1-5
v_gene: TRBV28
CDR3nt: TGTGCCAGCAGGTTAGGACAGGGTAGCGGCAATCAGCCCCAGCATTTT
CDR3aa: CASRLGQGSGNQPQHF

d_gene: -
len: 16
abundance: -
j_gene: TRBJ1-1
v_gene: TRBV2
CDR3nt: TGTGCCAGCAGCCCAGAGGGACATTCCCTTGGCGCTGAAGCTTTCTTT
CDR3aa: CASSPEGHSLGAEAFF

d_gene: -
len: 14
abundance: few
j_gene: TRBJ2-7
v_gene: TRBV7-8
CDR3nt: TGTGCCAGCAGCTTCCGGGAGAGCTCCTACGAGCAGTACTTC
CDR3aa: CASSFRESSYEQYF

d_gene: -
len: 15
abundance: -
j_gene: TRBJ2-3
v_gene: TRBV4-3
CDR3nt: TGCGCCAGCAGCCAAGGTTTAGCGTACACAGATACGCAGTATTTT
CDR3aa: CASSQGLAYTDTQYF

d_gene: TRBD2
len: 19
abundance: -
j_gene: TRBJ2-1
v_gene: TRBV4-2
CDR3nt: TGTGCCAGCAGCCAAGAAGTTAGCGGGGGCAGGTACAGGGGAAATGAGCAGTTCTTC
CDR3aa: CASSQEVSGGRYRGNEQFF

d_gene: -
len: 15
abundance: few
j_gene: TRBJ1-3
v_gene: TRBV15
CDR3nt: TGTGCCACCAGCAGAGATGCGGTCTCTGGAAACACCATATATTTT
CDR3aa: CATSRDAVSGNTIYF

d_gene: -
len: 15
abundance: -
j_gene: TRBJ2-3
v_gene: TRBV7-6
CDR3nt: TGTGCCAGCAGCCAAAGGGGGGGCGGGGCAGATACGCAGTATTTT
CDR3aa: CASSQRGGGADTQYF

d_gene: -
len: 14
abundance: -
j_gene: TRBJ1-1
v_gene: TRBV6-1
CDR3nt: TGTGCCAGCAGTGAGAGAGGGGGGAACACTGAAGCTTTCTTT
CDR3aa: CASSERGGNTEAFF

d_gene: TRBD1
len: 16
abundance: -
j_gene: TRBJ1-4
v_gene: TRBV10-3
CDR3nt: TGTGCCATCAGTGATCCCGGACAGGGTACTAATGAAAAACTGTTTTTT
CDR3aa: CAISDPGQGTNEKLFF

d_gene: -
len: 14
abundance: -
j_gene: TRBJ2-5
v_gene: TRBV18
CDR3nt: TGTGCCAGCTCACCCCTCAGGGATGGAGAGACCCAGTACTTC
CDR3aa: CASSPLRDGETQYF

d_gene: TRBD2
len: 16
abundance: -
j_gene: TRBJ2-3
v_gene: TRBV5-1
CDR3nt: TGCGCCAGCAAGGAGACTAGCGGGTCAAGCACAGATACGCAGTATTTT
CDR3aa: CASKETSGSSTDTQYF

d_gene: -
len: 15
abundance: -
j_gene: TRBJ2-7
v_gene: TRBV6-2/TRBV6-3
CDR3nt: TGTGCCAGCAGTTCCCCCCAGGTTTACTCCTACGAGCAGTACTTC
CDR3aa: CASSSPQVYSYEQYF

d_gene: TRBD1
len: 15
abundance: -
j_gene: TRBJ1-4
v_gene: TRBV5-1
CDR3nt: TGCGCCAGCAGCCCGAGGACAGGGTCGGGTGAAAAACTGTTTTTT
CDR3aa: CASSPRTGSGEKLFF

d_gene: -
len: 11
abundance: once
j_gene: TRBJ1-2
v_gene: TRBV3-1/TRBV3-2
CDR3nt: TGTGCCAGCAGTCTTCGGGATGGCTACACCTTC
CDR3aa: CASSLRDGYTF

d_gene: TRBD2
len: 14
abundance: -
j_gene: TRBJ2-3
v_gene: TRBV18
CDR3nt: TGTGCCAGCCGTGACGGGGGGGGCCCAGATACGCAGTATTTT
CDR3aa: CASRDGGGPDTQYF

d_gene: TRBD2
len: 15
abundance: few
j_gene: TRBJ2-7
v_gene: TRBV27
CDR3nt: TGTGCCAGCAGTTTTAGGCTAGCGGGGAATTACGAGCAGTACTTC
CDR3aa: CASSFRLAGNYEQYF

d_gene: TRBD1
len: 14
abundance: -
j_gene: TRBJ2-2
v_gene: TRBV27
CDR3nt: TGTGCCAGCAGGGCCACAGGGGTCACCGGGGAGCTGTTTTTT
CDR3aa: CASRATGVTGELFF

d_gene: -
len: 15
abundance: -
j_gene: TRBJ1-1
v_gene: TRBV11-2
CDR3nt: TGTGCCAGCAGCTTAGGGGGCATGGGATCCACTGAAGCTTTCTTT
CDR3aa: CASSLGGMGSTEAFF